These T cell receptor beta chains were read from a single sample in a study of T cell responses to AZD1222 COVID-19 vaccine. Measured with immunoSEQ multiplex PCR; TCRdb has only the in-frame clones, and not every one. The sample comprises 100,000 to 150,000 clones, 75% to 90% of which are singletons, and approximately 6.8% rests with the top ten. Sequenced here: peripheral blood, sampled on day 0 of AZD1222 vaccination. All receptors derive from an adult in good health. Each CDR3 is given with its conserved first and last residue. The D gene is left open where the match is weak. Rows give clone size only sometimes, using once, few, many, or a class for an expanded clone.

>.|TRBD1|TRBV9|TRBJ1-5
CASSVGTGPQPQHF
TGTGCCAGCAGCGTGGGGACAGGGCCCCAGCCCCAGCATTTT
>.|.|TRBV6-1|TRBJ1-5
CASSEAPTGISNQPQHF
TGTGCCAGCAGTGAGGCACCCACAGGGATTAGCAATCAGCCCCAGCATTTT
>once|.|TRBV10-3|TRBJ1-1
CAISESWGAITEAFF
TGTGCCATCAGTGAGTCATGGGGGGCGATCACTGAAGCTTTCTTT
>.|TRBD1|TRBV7-8|TRBJ1-2
CASSRDTGGRGYGYTF
TGTGCCAGCAGCAGAGACACAGGGGGAAGGGGTTATGGCTACACCTTC
>.|.|TRBV4-2|TRBJ2-7
CASSQQGEQYF
TGTGCCAGCAGCCAGCAGGGCGAGCAGTACTTC
>once|.|TRBV19|TRBJ2-1
CASGGYNEQFF
TGTGCCAGTGGGGGTTACAATGAGCAGTTCTTC
>.|.|TRBV19|TRBJ1-1
CASPSGTEAFF
TGTGCCAGCCCGAGCGGGACTGAAGCTTTCTTT
>once|TRBD1|TRBV6-5|TRBJ2-1
CASTLDRIEQFF
TGTGCCAGCACCTTGGACAGGATTGAGCAGTTCTTC
>.|TRBD1|TRBV10-3|TRBJ1-3
CAIRGQALSGNTIYF
TGTGCCATCAGGGGACAGGCCCTCTCTGGAAACACCATATATTTT
>.|TRBD1|TRBV25-1|TRBJ2-7
CASTPTPGQGNEQYF
TGTGCCAGCACGCCGACCCCAGGACAGGGGAACGAGCAGTACTTC
>once|TRBD1|TRBV6-5|TRBJ1-4
CASRKDRSNEKLFF
TGTGCCAGCAGGAAGGACAGGTCTAATGAAAAACTGTTTTTT
>.|.|TRBV25-1|TRBJ1-3
CASSGPTPGHWGNTIYF
TGTGCCAGCAGTGGTCCTACCCCGGGCCATTGGGGAAACACCATATATTTT
>.|.|TRBV29-1|TRBJ1-1
CSVFDTEAFF
TGCAGCGTATTCGACACTGAAGCTTTCTTT
>.|.|TRBV10-1|TRBJ2-5
CASRDSETQYF
TGCGCCAGCAGGGATTCGGAGACCCAGTACTTC
>.|.|TRBV7-9|TRBJ2-5
CASTIGWASEGETQYF
TGTGCCAGCACCATAGGATGGGCTAGCGAGGGCGAGACCCAGTACTTC
>.|TRBD2|TRBV15|TRBJ2-1
CATSTYSGGANEQFF
TGTGCCACCAGCACGTATAGCGGGGGGGCCAATGAGCAGTTCTTC
>.|.|TRBV6-5|TRBJ1-1
CASSLTGTRNTEAFF
TGTGCCAGCAGTCTAACCGGGACTCGGAACACTGAAGCTTTCTTT
>.|.|TRBV29-1|TRBJ1-4
CSVESGSEKLFF
TGCAGCGTTGAATCTGGGTCTGAAAAACTGTTTTTT
>.|.|TRBV6-5|TRBJ2-2
CASSGGHTGELFF
TGTGCCAGCAGCGGGGGGCATACCGGGGAGCTGTTTTTT
>.|TRBD1|TRBV30|TRBJ1-1
CAWTQGQGGTEAFF
TGTGCCTGGACTCAAGGACAGGGCGGCACTGAAGCTTTCTTT
>.|TRBD1|TRBV7-8|TRBJ1-6
CASSEGQGARAYGAPLHF
TGTGCCAGCAGCGAGGGACAGGGGGCCAGGGCCTATGGGGCACCCCTCCACTTT
>.|.|TRBV2|TRBJ2-2
CASGQGTLAGELFF
TGTGCCAGCGGGCAGGGGACGTTGGCCGGGGAGCTGTTTTTT
>few|.|TRBV24-1|TRBJ1-2
CATSDFEGEGYTF
TGTGCCACCAGTGATTTTGAAGGGGAGGGCTACACCTTC
>few|TRBD1|TRBV11-2|TRBJ1-5
CASSLDLQGNQPQHF
TGTGCCAGCAGCTTAGACCTACAGGGGAATCAGCCCCAGCATTTT
>.|.|TRBV2|TRBJ1-2
CASSDRTDVGYTF
TGTGCCAGCAGTGATAGGACAGACGTTGGCTACACCTTC
>.|TRBD1|TRBV5-1|TRBJ1-4
CASSPGQVPANEKLFF
TGCGCCAGCAGCCCTGGACAGGTCCCAGCTAATGAAAAACTGTTTTTT
>.|.|TRBV6-6|TRBJ2-1
CASSPVRGTYMVDEQFF
TGTGCCAGCAGTCCGGTACGGGGGACATACATGGTCGATGAGCAGTTCTTC
>.|TRBD2|TRBV5-4|TRBJ2-1
CASSLVGGASYNEQFF
TGTGCCAGCAGCTTGGTCGGGGGGGCCTCCTACAATGAGCAGTTCTTC
>.|TRBD2|TRBV18|TRBJ2-3
CASSRGRATDTQYF
TGTGCCAGCTCCCGGGGGAGGGCCACAGATACGCAGTATTTT
>.|.|TRBV5-6|TRBJ1-1
CASSLPGSTEAFF
TGTGCCAGCAGCTTGCCAGGGAGCACTGAAGCTTTCTTT
>.|.|TRBV6-2/TRBV6-3|TRBJ2-1
CASSHGQSYNEQFF
TGTGCCAGCAGTCACGGACAGTCCTACAATGAGCAGTTCTTC
>once|.|TRBV5-8|TRBJ1-5
CASSPGGNQPQHF
TGTGCCAGCAGCCCCGGCGGCAATCAGCCCCAGCATTTT
>.|TRBD1|TRBV7-2|TRBJ1-2
CASSPRGEAYGYTF
TGTGCCAGCAGCCCCAGGGGGGAGGCCTATGGCTACACCTTC
>.|TRBD1|TRBV5-1|TRBJ1-1
CASSVQGANTEAFF
TGCGCCAGCAGCGTACAGGGGGCGAACACTGAAGCTTTCTTT
>once|TRBD2|TRBV7-2|TRBJ2-7
CASSPTLRGSSGGTEQYF
TGTGCCAGCAGCCCAACCCTGAGGGGTTCTAGCGGGGGGACCGAGCAGTACTTC
>.|.|TRBV3-1/TRBV3-2|TRBJ2-3
CASSPRGRDTQYF
TGTGCCAGCAGCCCCCGGGGAAGGGATACGCAGTATTTT
>.|.|TRBV2|TRBJ1-4
CASSESTGPWEKLFF
TGTGCCAGCAGTGAATCAACAGGGCCTTGGGAAAAACTGTTTTTT